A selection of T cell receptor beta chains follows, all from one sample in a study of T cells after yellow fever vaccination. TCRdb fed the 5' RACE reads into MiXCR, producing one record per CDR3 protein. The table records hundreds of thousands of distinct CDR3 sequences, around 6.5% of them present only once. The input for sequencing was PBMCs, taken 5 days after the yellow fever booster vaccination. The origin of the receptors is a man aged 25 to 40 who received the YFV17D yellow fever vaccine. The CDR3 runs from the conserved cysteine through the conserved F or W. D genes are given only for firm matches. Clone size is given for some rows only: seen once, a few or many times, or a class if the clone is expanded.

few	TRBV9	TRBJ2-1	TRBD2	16	CASSVGTSGSNNEQFF	TGTGCCAGCAGCGTAGGGACTAGCGGGTCTAACAATGAGCAGTTCTTC
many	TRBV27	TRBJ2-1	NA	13	CASRPNSYNEQFF	TGTGCCAGCAGGCCCAACTCCTACAATGAGCAGTTCTTC
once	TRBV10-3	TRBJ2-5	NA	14	CATSASETQETQYF	TGTGCCACCAGTGCTTCGGAGACCCAAGAGACCCAGTACTTC
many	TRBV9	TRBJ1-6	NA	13	CASSVHQDSPLHF	TGTGCCAGCAGCGTACATCAAGATTCACCCCTCCACTTT
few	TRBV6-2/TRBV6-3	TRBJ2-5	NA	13	CASSWMAGETQYF	TGTGCCAGCAGTTGGATGGCAGGAGAGACCCAGTACTTC
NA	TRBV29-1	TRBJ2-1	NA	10	CSVEGRWQFF	TGCAGCGTGGAAGGTAGATGGCAGTTCTTC
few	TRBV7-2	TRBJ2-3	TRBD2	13	CASSSGTSGKEYF	TGTGCCAGCAGCTCAGGGACTAGCGGGAAAGAGTATTTT
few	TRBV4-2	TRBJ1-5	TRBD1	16	CASSQDGGQGLQPQHF	TGTGCCAGCAGCCAAGATGGGGGACAGGGGTTACAGCCCCAGCATTTT
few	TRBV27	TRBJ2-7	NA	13	CASSVDGTYEQYF	TGTGCCAGCAGTGTGGACGGAACCTACGAGCAGTACTTC
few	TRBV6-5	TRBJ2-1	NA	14	CASSYHPDLAEQFF	TGTGCCAGCAGTTACCACCCGGACCTCGCTGAGCAGTTCTTC
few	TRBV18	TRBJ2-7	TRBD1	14	CASSLRQGAYEQYF	TGTGCCAGCTCACTCAGACAGGGGGCCTACGAGCAGTACTTC
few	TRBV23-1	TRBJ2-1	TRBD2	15	CASSHPGLAGVRQFF	TGCGCCAGCAGTCATCCGGGACTAGCGGGAGTTCGGCAGTTCTTC
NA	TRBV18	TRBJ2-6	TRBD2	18	CASSTPGLAGAGANVLTF	TGTGCCAGCTCAACGCCGGGACTAGCGGGAGCTGGGGCCAACGTCCTGACTTTC
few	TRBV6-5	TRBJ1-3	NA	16	CASSYSGRGHGNTIYF	TGTGCCAGCAGTTACTCGGGTAGAGGGCACGGAAACACCATATATTTT
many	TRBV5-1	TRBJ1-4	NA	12	CASSSQGEKLFF	TGCGCCAGCAGCTCACAGGGAGAAAAACTGTTTTTT
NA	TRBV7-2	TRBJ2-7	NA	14	CASSFSGETYEQYF	TGTGCCAGCAGCTTTTCGGGGGAAACCTACGAGCAGTACTTC
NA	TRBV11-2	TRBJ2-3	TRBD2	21	CASSLPPVSETSGRAGDTQYF	TGTGCCAGCAGCTTACCCCCGGTCTCCGAGACTAGCGGGAGGGCTGGGGATACGCAGTATTTT
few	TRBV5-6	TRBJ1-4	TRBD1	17	CASSSLGGQGFYEKLFF	TGTGCCAGCAGCTCCCTGGGCGGACAGGGGTTTTATGAAAAACTGTTTTTT
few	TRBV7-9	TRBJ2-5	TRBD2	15	CASSSGTSGVETQYF	TGTGCCAGCAGCTCCGGGACTAGCGGCGTGGAGACCCAGTACTTC
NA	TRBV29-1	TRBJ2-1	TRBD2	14	CSVPIAGAHNEQFF	TGCAGCGTTCCTATAGCGGGGGCCCACAATGAGCAGTTCTTC
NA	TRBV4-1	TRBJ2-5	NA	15	CASSQEETSKETQYF	TGCGCCAGCAGCCAAGAGGAGACTAGTAAGGAGACCCAGTACTTC
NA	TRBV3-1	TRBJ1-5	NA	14	CASSPRGYSQPQHF	TGTGCCAGCAGCCCCCGGGGGTACAGTCAGCCCCAGCATTTT
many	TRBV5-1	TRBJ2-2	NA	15	CASSFVGGDAGELFF	TGCGCCAGCAGCTTCGTGGGAGGAGATGCCGGGGAGCTGTTTTTT
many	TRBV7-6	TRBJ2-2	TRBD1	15	CASSPSQGYTGELFF	TGTGCCAGCAGCCCATCACAGGGGTACACCGGGGAGCTGTTTTTT
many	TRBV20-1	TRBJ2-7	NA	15	CSARDRARSRYEQYF	TGCAGTGCTAGGGACAGAGCAAGGTCTCGGTACGAGCAGTACTTC
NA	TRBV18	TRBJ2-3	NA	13	CASSPNREDTQYF	TGTGCCAGCTCACCGAACAGGGAAGATACGCAGTATTTT
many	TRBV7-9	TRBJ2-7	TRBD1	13	CASSRDSFYEQYF	TGTGCCAGCAGCCGGGACAGTTTCTACGAGCAGTACTTC
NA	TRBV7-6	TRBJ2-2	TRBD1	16	CASSLQGGANTGELFF	TGTGCCAGCAGCTTACAAGGGGGCGCGAACACCGGGGAGCTGTTTTTT
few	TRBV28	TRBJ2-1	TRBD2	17	CASSLPLTSGVYNEQFF	TGTGCCAGCAGTTTACCTTTGACTAGCGGGGTGTACAATGAGCAGTTCTTC
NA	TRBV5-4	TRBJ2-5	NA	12	CASSGSGETQYF	TGTGCCAGCAGCGGGAGTGGGGAGACCCAGTACTTC
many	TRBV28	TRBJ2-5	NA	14	CASSWAGMQETQYF	TGTGCCAGCAGTTGGGCAGGGATGCAAGAGACCCAGTACTTC
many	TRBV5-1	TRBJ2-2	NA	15	CASSLFGPGTGELFF	TGCGCCAGCAGCTTGTTCGGCCCCGGGACCGGGGAGCTGTTTTTT
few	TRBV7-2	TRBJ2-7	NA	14	CASIRDRWAYEQYF	TGTGCCAGCATCCGAGATCGCTGGGCCTACGAGCAGTACTTC
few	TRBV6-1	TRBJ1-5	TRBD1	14	CASSRDRRVQPQHF	TGTGCCAGCAGTCGGGACAGGCGAGTACAGCCCCAGCATTTT
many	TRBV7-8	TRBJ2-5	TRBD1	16	CASRFMTGGIGQTQYF	TGTGCCAGCAGATTCATGACAGGGGGAATCGGTCAGACCCAGTACTTC
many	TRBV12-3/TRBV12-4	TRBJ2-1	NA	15	CASSFDRYPRNEQFF	TGTGCCAGCAGTTTCGATAGGTACCCACGCAATGAGCAGTTCTTC
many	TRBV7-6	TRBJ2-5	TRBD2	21	CASSLVRGGGPSGRRSETQYF	TGTGCTAGCAGCTTAGTACGCGGGGGAGGTCCGAGCGGGAGAAGGTCGGAGACCCAGTACTTC
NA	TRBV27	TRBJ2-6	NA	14	CASSSSGGANVLTF	TGTGCCAGCTCCAGTAGTGGTGGGGCCAACGTCCTGACTTTC
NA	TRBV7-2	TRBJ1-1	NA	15	CASSLGQPGATEAFF	TGTGCCAGCAGCCTAGGACAGCCCGGGGCCACTGAAGCTTTCTTT
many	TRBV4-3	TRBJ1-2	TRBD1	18	CASSQDVGALDRGFGYTF	TGCGCCAGCAGCCAAGACGTGGGGGCTCTGGACAGGGGTTTTGGCTACACCTTC
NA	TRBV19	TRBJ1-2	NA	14	CASSIQGDWRGYTF	TGTGCCAGTAGTATCCAGGGAGACTGGAGGGGCTACACCTTC